The rows below give T cell receptor beta chains drawn from one sample of a study of blood T cell repertoires in COVID-19. The protocol was immunoSEQ multiplex PCR, while the TCRdb copy is restricted to in-frame clones and leaves out a portion. The sample includes about 58,000 clones, more than 75% of them seen just once. Specimen: peripheral blood. The receptors here all came from a man between 40 and 49 years old with active COVID-19. The CDR3 runs from the conserved cysteine through the conserved F or W. The D gene is left open where the match is weak. Only part of the rows carry a size: once, few, many, or a class if the clone is expanded.

v_gene	abundance	j_gene	d_gene	CDR3aa	CDR3nt
TRBV19	NA	TRBJ2-7	TRBD1	CASSRDRTSGEQYF	TGTGCCAGTAGCCGGGACAGGACGTCGGGGGAGCAGTACTTC
TRBV5-1	NA	TRBJ2-5	NA	CASSLEEGTQYF	TGCGCCAGCAGCTTGGAGGAGGGGACCCAGTACTTC
TRBV9	NA	TRBJ1-3	NA	CASSVGLTEGNTIYF	TGTGCCAGCAGCGTAGGTTTGACGGAGGGAAACACCATATATTTT
TRBV5-4	NA	TRBJ2-7	TRBD1	CASSWDRSSYEQYF	TGTGCCAGCAGCTGGGACAGGTCCTCCTACGAGCAGTACTTC
TRBV12-1	NA	TRBJ2-5	NA	CASSFSLVVGETQYF	TGTGCCAGCAGCTTTTCTCTAGTCGTCGGAGAGACCCAGTACTTC
TRBV5-1	NA	TRBJ1-1	TRBD1	CASSLAASGGRDEAFF	TGCGCCAGCAGCTTGGCCGCGTCAGGGGGCCGTGACGAAGCTTTCTTT
TRBV6-5	NA	TRBJ1-3	TRBD1	CASGWDRASGNTIYF	TGTGCCAGCGGGTGGGACAGGGCCTCTGGAAACACCATATATTTT
TRBV10-2	few	TRBJ2-2	TRBD2	CASTAGGPSTGELFF	TGCGCCAGCACTGCGGGAGGGCCGAGCACCGGGGAGCTGTTTTTT
TRBV18	NA	TRBJ2-2	TRBD2	CASSSPGTRVTGELFF	TGTGCCAGCTCATCCCCCGGGACTAGAGTCACCGGGGAGCTGTTTTTT
TRBV12-3/TRBV12-4	NA	TRBJ2-3	NA	CASSLDTDTQYF	TGTGCCAGCAGCCTAGACACAGATACGCAGTATTTT
TRBV19	NA	TRBJ1-3	NA	CASSTQASGNTIYF	TGTGCCAGTAGTACACAGGCGTCTGGAAACACCATATATTTT
TRBV7-8	NA	TRBJ1-5	TRBD1	CASSLVDLRTGWIFSNQPQHF	TGTGCCAGCAGCTTAGTAGATCTGAGGACAGGGTGGATCTTTAGCAATCAGCCCCAGCATTTT
TRBV7-2	few	TRBJ2-1	NA	CASSFNYRNEQFF	TGTGCCAGCAGCTTTAACTACAGGAATGAGCAGTTCTTC
TRBV7-2	NA	TRBJ2-3	TRBD2	CASSSRSMGLAGVTDTQYF	TGTGCCAGCAGCTCCCGCTCTATGGGACTAGCGGGGGTCACAGATACGCAGTATTTT
TRBV14	NA	TRBJ1-6	NA	CASSQNYRDASPLHF	TGTGCCAGCAGCCAAAACTACAGGGATGCTTCACCCCTCCACTTT
TRBV27	few	TRBJ2-1	TRBD2	CASSLGLAGVYNEQFF	TGTGCCAGCAGTTTAGGACTAGCGGGAGTCTACAATGAGCAGTTCTTC
TRBV9	NA	TRBJ2-1	TRBD2	CASSAISGPTDEQFF	TGTGCCAGCAGCGCAATTAGCGGGCCCACGGATGAGCAGTTCTTC
TRBV11-2	once	TRBJ1-2	NA	CASSLDLLGRRGYGYTF	TGTGCCAGCAGCTTAGATCTTTTGGGGCGGAGGGGCTATGGCTACACCTTC
TRBV24-1	NA	TRBJ1-1	NA	CATTSGQPQNTEAFF	TGTGCCACCACCTCGGGACAACCCCAGAACACTGAAGCTTTCTTT
TRBV4-1	NA	TRBJ2-2	NA	CASSQVASTGELFF	TGCGCCAGCAGCCAAGTAGCCAGCACCGGAGAGCTGTTTTTT
TRBV27	NA	TRBJ2-7	NA	CASSRRLSDKVNYEQYF	TGTGCCAGCAGTCGCCGCCTATCCGACAAAGTAAACTACGAGCAGTACTTC
TRBV7-3	NA	TRBJ2-2	NA	CASSPHSGTNTGELFF	TGTGCCAGCAGCCCCCATAGCGGTACGAACACCGGGGAGCTGTTTTTT
TRBV19	NA	TRBJ2-1	TRBD2	CASSPPSPYWTSGSIDEQFF	TGTGCCAGTAGTCCTCCCTCGCCTTACTGGACTAGCGGGAGTATAGATGAGCAGTTCTTC
TRBV29-1	NA	TRBJ2-3	TRBD2	CSVPTSASTDTQYF	TGCAGCGTTCCCACTAGCGCCAGCACAGATACGCAGTATTTT
TRBV5-1	NA	TRBJ2-1	TRBD2	CASSFVVLAGSYNEQFF	TGCGCCAGCAGCTTTGTGGTCCTAGCGGGCTCCTACAATGAGCAGTTCTTC
TRBV3-1/TRBV3-2	NA	TRBJ2-7	NA	CASSQDPADSYEQYF	TGTGCCAGCAGCCAAGATCCAGCGGATTCCTACGAGCAGTACTTC
TRBV15	NA	TRBJ2-7	TRBD2	CATSREAGDYEQYF	TGTGCCACCAGCAGAGAAGCGGGAGATTACGAGCAGTACTTC
TRBV7-6	NA	TRBJ2-7	NA	CASSRVQGAEQYF	TGTGCCAGCAGCAGGGTACAGGGAGCCGAGCAGTACTTC
TRBV21-1	NA	TRBJ1-1	NA	CASSKARQGEGREAFF	TGTGCCAGCAGCAAAGCGAGACAGGGGGAGGGTAGGGAAGCTTTCTTT
TRBV28	NA	TRBJ1-2	NA	CASRVQGANYGYTF	TGTGCCAGCAGGGTACAGGGAGCTAACTATGGCTACACCTTC
TRBV7-9	few	TRBJ2-7	NA	CASSLQGSSYEQYF	TGTGCCAGCAGCTTACAGGGTAGCTCCTACGAGCAGTACTTC
TRBV19	few	TRBJ1-1	NA	CASSTPGGEPNTEAFF	TGTGCCAGTAGTACCCCCGGGGGGGAACCTAACACTGAAGCTTTCTTT
TRBV28	NA	TRBJ1-5	TRBD1	CASSGTGGGSQPQHF	TGTGCCAGCAGTGGGACAGGGGGAGGAAGCCAGCCCCAGCATTTT
TRBV30	NA	TRBJ1-1	NA	CAWSAGRPIEAFF	TGTGCCTGGAGTGCTGGGAGACCCATTGAAGCTTTCTTT
TRBV11-2	NA	TRBJ2-1	TRBD1	CASSPDRANEQFF	TGTGCCAGCAGCCCGGACAGGGCCAATGAGCAGTTCTTC
TRBV10-3	NA	TRBJ1-1	TRBD1	CAIRPGQGLNTEAFF	TGTGCCATCAGGCCGGGACAGGGGTTGAACACTGAAGCTTTCTTT
TRBV5-4	NA	TRBJ1-2	NA	CASTPSGGPYGYTF	TGTGCCAGCACTCCTTCGGGAGGGCCCTATGGCTACACCTTC
TRBV7-3	NA	TRBJ2-1	NA	CASSKTGYSYNEQFF	TGTGCCAGCAGCAAAACAGGGTATTCATATAATGAGCAGTTCTTC
TRBV19	NA	TRBJ2-1	TRBD2	CASSTSGRTYNEQFF	TGTGCCAGTAGTACTAGCGGGAGGACCTACAATGAGCAGTTCTTC
TRBV19	NA	TRBJ2-7	TRBD1	CASSDHRDRGDEQYF	TGTGCCAGTAGTGATCACCGGGACAGGGGCGACGAGCAGTACTTC
TRBV28	NA	TRBJ2-2	TRBD1	CASTDRGWTGELFF	TGTGCCAGCACCGACAGGGGATGGACCGGGGAGCTGTTTTTT
TRBV13	once	TRBJ2-7	TRBD1	CASSLGGTGDYEQYF	TGTGCCAGCAGCTTAGGTGGGACAGGGGACTACGAGCAGTACTTC
TRBV19	NA	TRBJ2-7	NA	CASRPSRRGEQYF	TGTGCCAGTAGGCCCTCACGCCGGGGCGAGCAGTACTTC